What follows describes a single T cell receptor beta chain. Antigen unknown. Reverse transcription of all isolated RNA meant that expressed TCRB transcripts were sequenced. Assay: immunoSEQ multiplex PCR; the TCRdb copy retains only in-frame clones and omits some. The sample includes roughly 610,000 clones, roughly a sixth of them seen just once. Germline V lookup: CDR1 ENHRY, CDR2 SYGVKD. The CDR3 length is 15 residues. Trimming pared 1 base from V and 5 bases from J, leaving 14 bases between. The data were obtained in a study of beta chain features in type 1 diabetes. Study-wide context: Investigators examined roughly 99,000,000 sorted cells across all samples.

Study-level results: The study found moderately but significantly shorter TCRB CDR3s in all four CD4+ subsets of Type 1 diabetes patients. Insertion counts at VDJ junctions were lower in type 1 diabetes patients, who also showed more deletions there. These data did not resolve whether HLA type affects TCRB rearrangement.

The sequencing sample was made of naive CD4+ T cells from blood. This chain joins TRBV10-3 and TRBJ1-2, with D uncertain. The sequence was collected from a man aged 18 to 29 in good health. CDR3 protein: CAISELETQAYGYTF. DNA for the CDR3: TGTGCCATCAGTGAGTTAGAAACGCAGGCTTATGGCTACACCTTC.